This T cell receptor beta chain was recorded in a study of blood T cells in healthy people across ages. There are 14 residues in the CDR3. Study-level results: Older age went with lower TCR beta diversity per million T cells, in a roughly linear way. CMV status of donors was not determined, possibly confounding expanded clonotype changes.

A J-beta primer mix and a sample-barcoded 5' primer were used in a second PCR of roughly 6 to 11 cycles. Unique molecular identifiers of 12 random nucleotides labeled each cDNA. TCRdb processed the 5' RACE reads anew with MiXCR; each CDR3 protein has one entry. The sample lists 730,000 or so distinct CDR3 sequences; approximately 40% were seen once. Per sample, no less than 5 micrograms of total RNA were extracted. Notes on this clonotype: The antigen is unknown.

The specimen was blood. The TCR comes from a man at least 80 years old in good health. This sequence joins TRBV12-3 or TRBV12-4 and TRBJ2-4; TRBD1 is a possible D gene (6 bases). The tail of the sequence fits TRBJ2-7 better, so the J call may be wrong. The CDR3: CASSTGTNTCEQYF. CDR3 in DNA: TGTGCCAGCAGTACCGGGACAAACACCTGCGAGCAGTACTTC.